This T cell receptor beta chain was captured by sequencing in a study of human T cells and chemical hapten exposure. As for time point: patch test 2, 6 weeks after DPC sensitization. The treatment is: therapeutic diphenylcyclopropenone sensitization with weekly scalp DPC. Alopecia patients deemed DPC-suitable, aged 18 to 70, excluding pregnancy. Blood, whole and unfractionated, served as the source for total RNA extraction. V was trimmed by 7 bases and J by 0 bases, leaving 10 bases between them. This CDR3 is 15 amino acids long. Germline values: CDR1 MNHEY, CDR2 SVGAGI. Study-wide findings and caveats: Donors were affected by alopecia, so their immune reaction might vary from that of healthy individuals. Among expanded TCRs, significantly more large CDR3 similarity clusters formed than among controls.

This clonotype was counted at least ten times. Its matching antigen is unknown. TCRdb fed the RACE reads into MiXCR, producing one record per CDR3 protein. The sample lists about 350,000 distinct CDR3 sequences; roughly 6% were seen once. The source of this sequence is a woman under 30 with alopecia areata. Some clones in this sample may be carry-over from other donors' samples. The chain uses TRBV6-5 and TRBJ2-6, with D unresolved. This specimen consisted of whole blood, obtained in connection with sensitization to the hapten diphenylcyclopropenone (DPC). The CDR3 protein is CASKYDHSGANVLTF. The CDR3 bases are TGTGCCAGCAAATACGACCACTCTGGGGCCAACGTCCTGACTTTC.